One T cell receptor (beta chain) is described in this entry. This sample stems from a study of blood T cell repertoires in COVID-19. Study summary: Samples came from the United States, Italy and Spain, spanning acute and convalescent COVID-19.

Authors' analysis steps: The assay estimated nucleated cells by amplifying reference gene primers. Produced via immunoSEQ multiplex PCR; TCRdb's table is partial and in-frame only. V, J and clone size derive from that table, while D and trimming were established from the DNA sequence. Here the sample spans 70,000 to 85,000 clones, approximately 81% being singletons. Sequenced input: peripheral blood. The source of this sequence is a woman of 80 years or more with acute or convalescent COVID-19.

The CDR3 loop reads CASSKGAESSYNSPLHF. The CDR3, as DNA: TGTGCCAGTAGCAAGGGGGCCGAAAGCTCCTATAATTCACCCCTCCACTTT. J is TRBJ1-6 and V is TRBV19; 7 bases are a match to TRBD1. The length of the CDR3 is 17 residues. Per germline, CDR1 LNHDA and CDR2 SQIVND (reference sequence). The trim removed 6 bases at V and 0 bases at J, leaving 8 bases unmatched.